What follows describes a single T cell receptor (beta chain). The sample is drawn from a study of blood T cell repertoires in COVID-19. The wider study: Italy, Spain and the United States were the sources of the convalescent and acute COVID-19 samples. PBMCs, B-cell-depleted T cells, or T cells provided the cDNA or gDNA that made up the material.

Per the study methods: Amplification of reference gene primers provided the estimated nucleated cell counts. Clones were sequenced by immunoSEQ multiplex PCR, and TCRdb holds only the in-frame ones, with some missing. Clone size and V and J calls were adopted from that table, with D and trimming inferred from the DNA. The top ten clones hold less than 4% of a sample with 200,000 to 300,000 clones, about four fifths of them seen once. CDR1 is MNHEY, CDR2 SVGAGI, per germline. This CDR3 contains 15 residues. V shed 6 bases and J 5 bases; nucleotides not matched to a gene: 12. This clonotype was obtained from a woman aged 18-30 years with acute or convalescent COVID-19. V usage is TRBV6-5 and J usage is TRBJ2-5, with 7 bases matching TRBD2. Sequenced material: peripheral blood. CDR3 sequence: CASSAKWGGLETQYF. The CDR3 DNA follows: TGTGCCAGCAGCGCGAAATGGGGAGGGTTGGAGACCCAGTACTTC.